The 16 T cell receptor beta chains below were found in one sample sequenced in a study of OX40 agonist ivuxolimab in advanced cancers. Receptor amplification or capture employed the immunoSEQ multiplex PCR assay. TCRdb retrieved this table from immuneACCESS and kept in-frame rearrangements only. Not all clones are present; in checked studies, unresolved V genes account for under half, and no reason is known for the remainder. A total of around 67,000 clones appear in this sample, 65% to 85% of them only once. The ten most abundant clones make up about 8.2% of the sample. The sequenced sample was CD4+ or CD8+ T cells sorted from blood, obtained in a trial of the OX40 agonist ivuxolimab. All receptors derive from an adult with an advanced solid tumor such as melanoma, head and neck, liver or kidney cancer.

This clone was seen more than once but under ten times. The chain has TRBV6-5 and TRBJ2-3; perhaps D is TRBD1 or TRBD2 (5 bases each). Trimming cost V 4 bases and J 5 bases, with 7 bases left between them. In germline, CDR1 is MNHEY, CDR2 SVGAGI. This CDR3 spans 12 amino acids. The CDR3 nucleotides read TGTGCCAGCAGTTTGAGGGGAGATACGCAGTATTTT. It is translated as CASSLRGDTQYF.

This chain uses TRBV6-1 with TRBJ1-1, with D unresolved. Germline V gene data show CDR1 as MNHNS and CDR2 as SASEGT. The CDR3 length is 15 residues. The ends were cut back, 3 bases at V and 0 bases at J, with 11 bases in the middle. The CDR3 loop reads CASSEVGFMNTEAFF. DNA for the CDR3: TGTGCCAGCAGTGAGGTAGGATTTATGAACACTGAAGCTTTCTTT.

This clone was counted only a few times. This rearrangement joins TRBV28 to TRBJ2-7, with D unresolved. The germline V gene encodes CDR1 MDHEN and CDR2 SYDVKM. This CDR3 has 12 residues. V was trimmed by 3 bases and J by 4 bases, leaving 7 bases between them. The CDR3 loop reads CASSFSAYEQYF. Written as DNA, the CDR3 is TGTGCCAGCAGTTTCTCTGCATACGAGCAGTACTTC.

The chain recombines TRBV7-2 with TRBJ2-7, with D unclear. The CDR3 sequence is 13 residues long. The ends were cut back, 5 bases at V and 2 bases at J, with 10 bases in the middle. From germline, CDR1 is SGHTA and CDR2 FQGNSA. CDR3 residues: CASSLGRPYEQYV. The CDR3 DNA follows: TGTGCCAGCAGCCTCGGACGCCCCTACGAGCAGTACGTC.

J is TRBJ2-7 and V is TRBV2; the D gene is possibly TRBD1 (5 bases). The CDR3 spans 12 residues. V lost 6 bases and J 6 bases, leaving 12 bases between the germline ends. CDR1 and CDR2 from the germline V gene are SNHLY and FYNNEI. In nucleotides, the CDR3 is TGTGCCAGCAGCCAACAGGCTCGCGAGCAGTACGTC. Encoded protein: CASSQQAREQYV.

This chain uses TRBV7-2 with TRBJ1-1; tentatively, D is TRBD1 (6 bases). V shed 6 bases and J shed 4 bases, with 15 bases lying between them. Germline V CDR1 and CDR2: SGHTA, FQGNSA. The CDR3 is made up of 14 amino acids. The chain's CDR3 is CASSTTGSGTEAFF. For the CDR3, the DNA is TGTGCCAGCAGTACTACAGGGTCTGGCACTGAAGCTTTCTTT.

This chain uses TRBV10-3 with TRBJ1-5; maybe TRBD1 (5 bases). Trimming removed 0 bases at V and 0 bases at J, with 6 bases between. Germline loops: CDR1 ENHRY, CDR2 SYGVKD. The CDR3 runs 15 residues. CDR3 nucleotides: TGTGCCATCAGTGAGTCGGGGCCTAGCAATCAGCCCCAGCATTTT. Its protein product is CAISESGPSNQPQHF.

The chain recombines TRBV2 with TRBJ2-7; TRBD1 agrees at 7 bases. Germline lookup yields CDR1 SNHLY and CDR2 FYNNEI. This CDR3 region has 15 residues. V was clipped by 5 bases and J by 3 bases; unmatched bases: 10. DNA of the CDR3: TGTGCCAGCAGTCCTACGGTCGGGGACAGCTACGAGCAGTACTTC. Its protein is CASSPTVGDSYEQYF.

The chain recombines TRBV7-8 with TRBJ2-5, with a tentative D call TRBD1 (5 bases). This CDR3 contains 14 residues. V was pared by 5 bases and J by 2 bases, with 12 bases between. Looked up from germline, CDR1 is SGHVS and CDR2 is FQNEAQ. The CDR3: CASSPGQIQETQYF. In nucleotides, the CDR3 is TGTGCCAGCAGCCCTGGACAAATACAAGAGACCCAGTACTTC. The full variable domain, in which reference TRBV7-8 and TRBJ2-5 provide the parts outside the CDR3, is GAGVSQSPRYKVAKRGQDVALRCDPISGHVSLFWYQQALGQGPEFLTYFQNEAQLDKSGLPSDRFFAERPEGSVSTLKIQRTQQEDSAVYLCASSPGQIQETQYFGPGTRLLVL.

This clone was observed a few times. The chain joins TRBV7-6 to TRBJ2-7; 7 bases fit TRBD1. V shed 1 base, J shed 3 bases, and the junction held 3 bases outside the gene matches. CDR1 is SGHVS, CDR2 FNYEAQ, per germline. The length of the CDR3 is 14 residues. The CDR3 DNA reads TGTGCCAGCAGCTTAGGACAGGGTCTCTACGAGCAGTACGTC. Its protein is CASSLGQGLYEQYV.

This chain connects TRBV6-4 to TRBJ2-7; D gene ambiguous. Per the germline V gene, CDR1 is MRHNA and CDR2 is SNTAGT. The CDR3 has 11 amino acids. V was cut by 2 bases and J by 7 bases, with 6 bases left in between. CDR3 in amino acids: CASSDKWEQYF. Here the CDR3 DNA reads TGTGCCAGCAGTGACAAGTGGGAGCAGTACTTC.

The chain combines TRBV28 with TRBJ2-7; unclear D gene. V lost 8 bases to trimming and J lost 0 bases, with 11 bases between them. Per the germline V gene, CDR1 is MDHEN and CDR2 is SYDVKM. This CDR3 has 13 residues. The CDR3 DNA reads TGTGCCAGCCTCCCCCTGGACTCCTACGAGCAGTACTTC. It translates to CASLPLDSYEQYF.

The chain couples TRBV9 to TRBJ2-2; D uncertain. The germline CDR1 and CDR2 sequences are SGDLS and YYNGEE. The CDR3 has 14 amino acids. The V end was cut by 3 bases, the J end by 2 bases, with 8 bases between. CDR3 in amino acids: CASSDSSNTGELFF. CDR3 in DNA: TGTGCCAGCAGCGACAGTAGTAACACCGGGGAGCTGTTTTTT.

V usage is TRBV2 and J usage is TRBJ1-4; tentatively, D is TRBD1 (5 bases). The V gene's germline CDR1 is SNHLY and CDR2 FYNNEI. CDR3 length: 15 residues. Trimming took 5 bases from V and 6 from J, leaving 16 bases between them. The CDR3, as DNA: TGTGCCAGCAGTCGCAGGGAGGGAGGGTATGAAAAACTGTTTTTT. Translation: CASSRREGGYEKLFF.

This clone occurred once. The V and J genes are TRBV4-1 and TRBJ1-4; D perhaps matches TRBD1 (5 bases). V lost 4 bases and J 5 bases, leaving 17 bases between the germline ends. Germline CDR1 is MGHRA and CDR2 is YSYEKL. The CDR3 contains 16 residues. The CDR3 sequence: CASSPVSGDLNEKLFF. The CDR3 DNA sequence: TGCGCCAGCAGCCCAGTCTCGGGGGATTTGAATGAAAAACTGTTTTTT.

V and J are TRBV2 and TRBJ1-1; D is uncertain. The CDR3 has 13 amino acids. Trimming left V 3 bases short and J 0 bases short, with 5 bases between. The germline CDR1 and CDR2 sequences are SNHLY and FYNNEI. The CDR3 here is CASSESLNTEAFF. CDR3 bases: TGTGCCAGCAGTGAGTCCTTGAACACTGAAGCTTTCTTT.